This entry lists 21 T cell receptor beta chains sequenced from one sample in a study of cytomegalovirus exposure and HLA in healthy donors. Clones were read by immunoSEQ multiplex PCR, and TCRdb kept only the in-frame ones, dropping some. Counted here are 150,000 to 180,000 clones, 75% to 90% occurring once; the ten biggest clones make up around 24%. Sequencing used PBMCs. These receptors were collected from a man aged 18 to 30 in good health and CMV-seropositive.

The V gene is TRBV18, the J gene TRBJ1-2; TRBD1 is a possible D gene (5 bases). CDR1 and CDR2 (germline): KGHSH, LQKENI. Between the trimmed V and J ends, which lost 3 bases and 0 bases, there was a span of 8 bases. There are 14 residues in the CDR3. The DNA of the CDR3 is TGTGCCAGCTCACCGGAGGGGACTAACTATGGCTACACCTTC. Its protein product is CASSPEGTNYGYTF. Variable domain in full (rest from reference TRBV18 and TRBJ1-2): NAGVMQNPRHLVRRRGQEARLRCSPMKGHSHVYWYRQLPEEGLKFMVYLQKENIIDESGMPKERFSAEFPKEGPSILRIQQVVRGDSAAYFCASSPEGTNYGYTFGSGTRLTVV.

The chain joins TRBV6-5 to TRBJ2-3; weak D call: TRBD1 (7 bases). Germline CDR1 and CDR2: MNHEY and SVGAGI. This CDR3 contains 15 residues. V was cut by 5 bases and J by 8 bases, with 20 bases left in between. CDR3 sequence (DNA): TGTGCCAGCAGTACCCGGGACAGTCGGAGGGGTACGCAGTATTTT. It codes for CASSTRDSRRGTQYF.

This chain connects TRBV4-3 to TRBJ1-2; 9 bases agree with TRBD1. V shed 4 bases, J shed 4 bases, and the junction held 7 bases outside the gene matches. Germline CDR1 LGHNA, CDR2 YSLEER. The CDR3 spans 15 residues. As DNA, the CDR3 is TGCGCCAGCAGCCTCGGACAGGGGCTTTCCTATGGCTACACCTTC. This codes for CASSLGQGLSYGYTF.

The chain carries TRBV2 and TRBJ2-7; 7 nucleotides align to TRBD2. After removal of 6 bases from V and 7 bases from J, the junction contained 12 bases not matched to a gene. The CDR3 sequence is 14 residues long. The germline CDR1 and CDR2 sequences are SNHLY and FYNNEI. This chain's CDR3 is CASSKRGPEGEQYF. DNA of the CDR3: TGTGCCAGCAGCAAGCGGGGCCCCGAGGGGGAGCAGTACTTC.

This clone was counted only a few times. J is TRBJ2-7 and V is TRBV6-5, with no clear D. CDR3 length equals 12 residues. The V gene's germline CDR1 is MNHEY and CDR2 SVGAGI. The V and J ends lost 6 bases and 0 bases respectively, with 6 bases between them. The CDR3 nucleotides read TGTGCCAGCAGCCGGAGCTCCTACGAGCAGTACTTC. Translated: CASSRSSYEQYF.

The V and J genes are TRBV7-2 and TRBJ2-7; 7 bases agree with TRBD1. Germline loops: CDR1 SGHTA, CDR2 FQGNSA. V was pared by 3 bases and J by 0 bases, with 5 bases of the junction left unmatched. The CDR3 is 15 amino acids. The DNA for the CDR3 is TGTGCCAGCAGCTTGGGGCAGGGGGACTCCTACGAGCAGTACTTC. This encodes CASSLGQGDSYEQYF.

The V and J genes are TRBV5-6 and TRBJ1-2, with D tentatively TRBD1 (6 bases). Germline V CDR1 and CDR2: SGHDT, YYEEEE. The CDR3 loop spans 15 amino acids. V shed 3 bases and J shed 4 bases, with 16 bases lying between them. CDR3 in amino acids: CASSSDSTSLYGYTF. The DNA of the CDR3 is TGTGCCAGCAGCTCGGACAGTACCTCCCTCTATGGCTACACCTTC.

The J gene is TRBJ2-1, the V gene TRBV7-2, with D perhaps TRBD2 (6 bases). V was clipped by 6 bases and J by 5 bases, with 20 bases between them. CDR1 SGHTA and CDR2 FQGNSA come from the germline V gene. The CDR3 runs to 16 residues. The CDR3 sequence is CASRLAGSSTNNEQFF. CDR3 bases: TGTGCCAGCAGACTAGCAGGTTCTTCAACAAACAATGAGCAGTTCTTC.

Remarks on this clone: Likely a read error: the CDR3 ends without its conserved phenylalanine or tryptophan. The DNA is omitted, as the CDR3 cannot be located on it reliably, and the CDR3 follows TCRdb's listing. This chain links TRBV23-1 with TRBJ2-7; TRBD2, the D gene given by the table, was not confirmed from the DNA. TRBV23-1 qualifies as an ORF whose function is uncertain. The length of the CDR3 is 9 amino acids, counting both ends. The CDR3 region is CASSRTSLL.

A single count supports this clone. The gene calls are TRBV15 and TRBJ2-7; TRBD1 might be the D (5 bases). CDR1 LNHNV and CDR2 YYDKDF come from the germline V gene (reference sequence). Trimming removed 3 bases at V and 5 bases at J, with 14 bases between. The CDR3 length is 14 residues. The CDR3 spells CATSSKKGLDEQYF. Written as DNA, the CDR3 is TGTGCCACCAGCAGTAAGAAGGGGTTGGACGAGCAGTACTTC.

The V gene is TRBV6-1, the J gene TRBJ2-7; 8 nucleotides agree with TRBD2. The V and J ends lost 1 base and 1 base, in that order; junction bases with no gene match: 3. CDR1 is MNHNS and CDR2 is SASEGT in the germline V gene. CDR3 length equals 15 residues. CDR3 loop: CASSEGLAGSYEQYF. The CDR3, as DNA: TGTGCCAGCAGTGAAGGGCTAGCGGGTTCCTACGAGCAGTACTTC.

V and J are TRBV4-1 and TRBJ2-7; the match to TRBD1 covers 12 bases. The CDR3 length is 16 residues. Germline loops: CDR1 MGHRA, CDR2 YSYEKL. The trim removed 1 base at V and 3 bases at J, leaving 4 bases unmatched. DNA for the CDR3: TGCGCCAGCAGCCAAGTTGGGACAGGGGGCGGCTACGAGCAGTACTTC. It is translated as CASSQVGTGGGYEQYF.

This clone occurred once. The chain uses TRBV6-5 and TRBJ2-7; 11 bases match TRBD2. Trimming took 1 base from V and 1 from J; bases not matched to a gene: 3. This CDR3 has 16 residues. Germline V gene data show CDR1 as MNHEY and CDR2 as SVGAGI. CDR3 residues: CASSYWGTSGSYEQYF. The DNA of the CDR3 is TGTGCCAGCAGTTACTGGGGGACTAGCGGTTCCTACGAGCAGTACTTC.

The chain recombines TRBV27 with TRBJ1-4; TRBD1 matches at 9 bases. V gave up 5 bases and J gave up 7 bases; unmatched junction bases: 8. This CDR3 region has 15 residues. Per the germline V gene, CDR1 is MNHEY and CDR2 is SMNVEV (reference sequence). This CDR3 is CASSPRTGDGEKLFF. DNA for the CDR3: TGTGCCAGCAGTCCCAGGACAGGGGACGGTGAAAAACTGTTTTTT.

This chain uses TRBV18 with TRBJ2-3, with TRBD2 matching over 7 bases. This CDR3 spans 15 amino acids. V lost 5 bases, J lost 0 bases, and 5 bases stayed unmatched. Germline CDR1 reads KGHSH; CDR2 reads LQKENI. CDR3 DNA: TGTGCCAGCTCAACGGCTAGCGGTAGCACAGATACGCAGTATTTT. As protein: CASSTASGSTDTQYF.

J is TRBJ2-7 and V is TRBV7-9, with 7 bases matching TRBD1. The CDR3 contains 15 residues. V lost 5 bases to trimming and J lost 0 bases; unmatched junction nucleotides: 7. Germline V gene data show CDR1 as SEHNR and CDR2 as FQNEAQ (reference sequence). The CDR3 bases are TGTGCCAGCAGCCCAGATACAGGGGCCTCCTACGAGCAGTACTTC. Encoded protein: CASSPDTGASYEQYF. Full variable domain (remainder filled in from reference TRBV7-9 and TRBJ2-7): DTGVSQNPRHKITKRGQNVTFRCDPISEHNRLYWYRQTLGQGPEFLTYFQNEAQLEKSRLLSDRFSAERPKGSFSTLEIQRTEQGDSAMYLCASSPDTGASYEQYFGPGTRLTVT.

This CDR3 is CSVEERGFYRESYEQYF. Here the CDR3 DNA reads TGCAGCGTTGAAGAGCGCGGATTTTACAGGGAATCCTACGAGCAGTACTTC. The chain couples TRBV29-1 to TRBJ2-7; TRBD1 is a possible D gene (6 bases). The CDR3 sequence is 17 residues long. V was clipped by 0 bases and J by 1 base, with 19 bases between them. Germline CDR1 SQVTM, CDR2 ANQGSEA.

The sample holds one count of this clone. The V gene is TRBV14, the J gene TRBJ1-2; D is unresolved. Germline CDR1 and CDR2: SGHDN and FVKESK. CDR3 length: 11 residues. V dropped 7 bases and J dropped 5 bases, with 8 bases sitting between them. Here the CDR3 reads CASNHHYGYTF. For the CDR3, the DNA is TGTGCCAGCAACCACCATTATGGCTACACCTTC.

The chain joins TRBV27 to TRBJ1-2; the D is unclear. The germline gives CDR1 MNHEY, CDR2 SMNVEV (reference sequence). The CDR3 sequence is 14 residues long. V lost 0 bases, J lost 2 bases, and 7 bases lay in between. CDR3 protein: CASSLSQRNYGYTF. The CDR3 DNA reads as TGTGCCAGCAGTTTATCGCAGCGAAACTATGGCTACACCTTC.

The chain carries TRBV27 and TRBJ2-1, with TRBD1 identical over 9 bases. The germline V gene has CDR1 MNHEY and CDR2 SMNVEV (reference sequence). The CDR3 has 15 amino acids. Losses at the gene ends were 3 bases for V and 9 bases for J; bases not matched to a gene: 9. CDR3 in amino acids: CASSFGTGRTGEQFF. The CDR3 DNA is TGTGCCAGCAGTTTCGGGACAGGGCGAACTGGTGAGCAGTTCTTC.

CDR3 protein: CASSLGQGSPRTDTQYF. The CDR3 coding sequence is TGTGCCAGCAGCTTGGGACAGGGGTCTCCTCGCACAGATACGCAGTATTTT. The chain is built from TRBV7-2 and TRBJ2-3, with TRBD1 matching over 10 bases. The CDR3 consists of 17 residues. Germline CDR1 SGHTA, CDR2 FQGNSA. V shed 3 bases, J shed 1 base, and the junction held 7 bases outside the gene matches.